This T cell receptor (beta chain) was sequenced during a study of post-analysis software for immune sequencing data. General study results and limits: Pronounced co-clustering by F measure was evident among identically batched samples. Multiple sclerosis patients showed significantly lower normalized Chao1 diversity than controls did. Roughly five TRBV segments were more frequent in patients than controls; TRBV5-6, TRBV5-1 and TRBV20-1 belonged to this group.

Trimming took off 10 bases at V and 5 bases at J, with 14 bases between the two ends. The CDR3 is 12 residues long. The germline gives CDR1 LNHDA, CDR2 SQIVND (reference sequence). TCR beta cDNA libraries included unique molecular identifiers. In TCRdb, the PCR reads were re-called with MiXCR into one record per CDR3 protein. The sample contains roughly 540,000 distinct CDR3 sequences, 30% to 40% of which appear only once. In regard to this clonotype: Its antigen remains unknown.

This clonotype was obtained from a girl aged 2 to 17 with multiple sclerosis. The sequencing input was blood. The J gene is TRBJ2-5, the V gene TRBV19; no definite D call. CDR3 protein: CAKLGPPETQYF. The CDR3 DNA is TGTGCCAAACTCGGACCACCTGAGACCCAGTACTTC. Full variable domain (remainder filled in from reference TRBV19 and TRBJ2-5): DGGITQSPKYLFRKEGQNVTLSCEQNLNHDAMYWYRQDPGQGLRLIYYSQIVNDFQKGDIAEGYSVSREKKESFPLTVTSAQKNPTAFYLCAKLGPPETQYFGPGTRLLVL.